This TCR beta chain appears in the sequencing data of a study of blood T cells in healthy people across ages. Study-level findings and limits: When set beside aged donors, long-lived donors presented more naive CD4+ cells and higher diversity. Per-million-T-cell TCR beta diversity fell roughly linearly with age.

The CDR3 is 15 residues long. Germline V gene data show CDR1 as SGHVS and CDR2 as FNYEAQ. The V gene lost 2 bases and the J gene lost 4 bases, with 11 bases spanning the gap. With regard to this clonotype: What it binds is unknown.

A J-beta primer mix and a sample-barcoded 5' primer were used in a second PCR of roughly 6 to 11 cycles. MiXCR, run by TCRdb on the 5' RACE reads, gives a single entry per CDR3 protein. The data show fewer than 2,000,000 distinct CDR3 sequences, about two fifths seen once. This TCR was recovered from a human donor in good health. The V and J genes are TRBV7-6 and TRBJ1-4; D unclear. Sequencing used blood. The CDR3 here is CASSLWAGSNEKLFF. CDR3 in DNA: TGTGCCAGCAGCTTATGGGCAGGTAGTAATGAAAAACTGTTTTTT.